This T cell receptor beta chain was recorded in a study of T-cell memory formation after mild COVID-19. Constant-segment primers were used for 5'RACE, and the resulting TCR alpha and TCR beta cDNA libraries carried sample barcodes and UMIs. Each CDR3 protein is one row after TCRdb ran MiXCR on the 5' RACE reads. The profile shows roughly 500,000 distinct CDR3 sequences, roughly 22% of them singletons. Concerning this clonotype itself: The antigen remains unidentified.

Study-wide results and caveats: Within pre-infection memory, some responding clones were found, suggesting cross-reactive memory joined. Day 15 to 85 contracting clones showed balanced CD4/CD8; later expanders leaned CD4+. Second-wave clones peaking on day 37 lacked confirmed SARS-CoV-2 specificity.

CDR3 length: 12 amino acids. The germline V gene encodes CDR1 MDHEN and CDR2 SYDVKM. Trimming left V 8 bases short and J 4 bases short, with 12 bases between. Sequenced input: PBMCs or a T cell subset sorted from them (not recorded which). This chain uses TRBV28 with TRBJ2-7; D may be TRBD1 or TRBD2 (5 bases each). This sequence was found in an adult woman who had mild COVID-19 (a few samples of this study predate the infection). Cell type and time point are not known. The CDR3 nucleotides read TGTGCCAGCGGGACCCCTTCGTACGAGCAGTACTTC. It codes for CASGTPSYEQYF.